The 5 T cell receptor beta chains given below trace back to one sample, sequenced in a study of response to subunit inactivated influenza vaccine. TCRdb reprocessed the RT-PCR reads via MiXCR and lists one record per CDR3 protein. The sample carries hundreds of thousands of distinct CDR3 sequences, approximately 15% recorded once. Sequenced material: PBMCs from blood, taken 14 to 15 days before vaccination. The receptor source for this set is a man in his fifties who received an inactivated influenza vaccine.

This clonotype was detected a few times. The chain has TRBV20-1 and TRBJ2-2; D tentatively reads TRBD1 or TRBD2 (6 bases each). Germline V gene lookup returns CDR1 DFQATT and CDR2 SNEGSKA (reference sequence). The CDR3 has 15 amino acids. Between the trimmed V and J ends, which lost 1 base and 5 bases, there was a span of 14 bases. The CDR3 loop is CSARVQGSGTGELFF. CDR3 coding DNA: TGCAGTGCTAGAGTCCAGGGGAGCGGGACCGGGGAGCTGTTTTTT.

This clonotype occurred a few times. CDR3 amino acids: CASSQDRAGGTDEQFF. CDR3 DNA sequence: TGCGCCAGCAGCCAAGATCGGGCGGGGGGGACGGATGAGCAGTTCTTC. This chain joins TRBV4-1 and TRBJ2-1; 9 bases fit TRBD2. The CDR3 extends over 16 amino acids. The V gene end was trimmed by 0 bases and the J gene end by 8 bases; junction bases not matched to a gene: 8. Germline CDR1 reads MGHRA; CDR2 reads YSYEKL.

V usage is TRBV7-6 and J usage is TRBJ2-7, with TRBD1 identical over 9 bases. V dropped 4 bases and J dropped 6; count of bases not matched to a gene: 19. The CDR3 is 18 residues long. CDR1 and CDR2 from the germline V gene are SGHVS and FNYEAQ. The chain's CDR3 is CASSSTVPTGGARFEQYF. CDR3 sequence (DNA): TGTGCCAGCAGCTCTACGGTACCTACAGGGGGCGCGAGGTTCGAGCAGTACTTC.

The chain couples TRBV10-3 to TRBJ2-3; D ambiguous. This CDR3 comprises 14 residues. The germline gives CDR1 ENHRY, CDR2 SYGVKD. V gave up 0 bases and J gave up 3 bases, with 7 bases separating them. The CDR3 nucleotides read TGTGCCATCAGTGAGTCTAGCTTGACAGATACGCAGTATTTT. This encodes CAISESSLTDTQYF.

This clonotype was observed a few times. The chain links TRBV30 to TRBJ1-4; D unresolved. V was clipped by 3 bases and J by 6 bases, with 14 bases between them. The length of the CDR3 is 14 residues. Germline V gene lookup returns CDR1 GTSNPN and CDR2 SVGIG (reference sequence). In nucleotides, the CDR3 is TGTGCCTGGAGGGCCCGGACTTTGGATGAAAAACTGTTTTTT. Its translation is CAWRARTLDEKLFF.